The table lists the clone carrying this T cell receptor beta chain with a few counts. Its specificity is not known. The data stem from a study of T cell responses to AZD1222 COVID-19 vaccine. Study context: Pooling of second doses given at about 4 or about 12 weeks was done.

CDR3 length: 14 amino acids. Germline CDR1 is SGHTA and CDR2 is FQGNSA. The V and J ends lost 5 bases and 4 bases respectively, with 14 bases between them. Method: immunoSEQ multiplex PCR; TCRdb's copy keeps in-frame clones and lacks some. The sample lists tens of thousands of clones, 85% occurring once. Findings and limits, study-wide: Donors, mostly white British, included more females; clonal diversity was possibly underestimated. Along spike, vaccine-associated CD4 TCRs were found throughout, with dominance at 160-218 and 743-854.

Specimen: peripheral blood, collected on day 0 of AZD1222 vaccination. This TCR was recovered from an adult in good health. The chain employs TRBV7-2 and TRBJ1-2, with D tentatively TRBD1 (6 bases). The CDR3 is CASSPRQVSYGYTF. The CDR3 region has the DNA TGTGCCAGCAGCCCACGACAGGTTTCCTATGGCTACACCTTC.